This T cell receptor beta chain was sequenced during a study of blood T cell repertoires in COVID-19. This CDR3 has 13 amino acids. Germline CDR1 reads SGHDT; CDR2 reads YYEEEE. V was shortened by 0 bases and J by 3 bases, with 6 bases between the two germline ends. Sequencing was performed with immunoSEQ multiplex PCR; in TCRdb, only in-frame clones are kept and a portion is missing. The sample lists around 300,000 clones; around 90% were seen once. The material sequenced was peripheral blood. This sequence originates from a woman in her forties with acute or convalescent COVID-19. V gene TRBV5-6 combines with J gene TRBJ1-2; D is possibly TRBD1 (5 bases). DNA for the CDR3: TGTGCCAGCAGCTTGGGCAGGGACTATGGCTACACCTTC. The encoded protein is CASSLGRDYGYTF. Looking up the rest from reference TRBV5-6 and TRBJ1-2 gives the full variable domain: DAGVTQSPTHLIKTRGQQVTLRCSPKSGHDTVSWYQQALGQGPQFIFQYYEEEERQRGNFPDRFSGHQFPNYSSELNVNALLLGDSALYLCASSLGRDYGYTFGSGTRLTVV.